Listed below are T cell receptor beta chains from one sample, sequenced in a study of blood T cells in healthy people across ages. TCRdb analysed the 5' RACE reads with MiXCR anew, one entry per CDR3 protein. The data show about 1.8 million distinct CDR3 sequences, around half seen once. The sample consisted of blood. All receptors derive from a woman in her 40s in good health. The CDR3 runs from the conserved cysteine through the conserved F or W. A D gene is named only where the DNA matches it firmly. Clone size appears in some rows only: once, few, many, or a class for an expanded clone.

J gene,V gene,clone size,D gene,CDR3 DNA,CDR3 protein
TRBJ2-1,TRBV27,-,TRBD1,TGTGCCAGCAGTTTATCGTATTACAGGGGGGCGCACCGGTACAATGAGCAGTTCTTC,CASSLSYYRGAHRYNEQFF
TRBJ2-3,TRBV28,-,TRBD2,TGTGCCAGCAGTCCCCAGGGAGGGGTGACAGATACGCAGTATTTT,CASSPQGGVTDTQYF
TRBJ2-5,TRBV27,few,-,TGTGCCAGCAGGGGGGGGCCCCGAGAGACCCAGTACTTC,CASRGGPRETQYF
TRBJ1-6,TRBV25-1,many,-,TGTGCCAGCAGCGCCGGCAGGAGCTCCTATAATTCACCCCTCCACTTT,CASSAGRSSYNSPLHF
TRBJ1-4,TRBV4-1,-,TRBD1,TGCGCCAGCAGCCAAGATAGGGCAGGGGGCTATGAAAAACTGTTTTTT,CASSQDRAGGYEKLFF
TRBJ2-7,TRBV7-2,-,-,TGTGCCAGCAACCTGGGGGGGGCGACCTACGAGCAGTACTTC,CASNLGGATYEQYF
TRBJ2-3,TRBV7-2,-,TRBD2,TGTGCCAGCAGCAGTCTAGCGGGGGCGGTAGATACGCAGTATTTT,CASSSLAGAVDTQYF
TRBJ2-5,TRBV20-1,-,-,TGCAGTGCTAGAGAGCGGGGACGCGAGACCCAGTACTTC,CSARERGRETQYF
TRBJ2-7,TRBV6-2/TRBV6-3,-,-,TGTGCCAGCAACCAAGGGGGGCCGGACTACAATGAGCAGTACTTC,CASNQGGPDYNEQYF
TRBJ2-1,TRBV6-5,few,TRBD1,TGTGCCAGCAGGGGGACAGGGGTCCATGAGCAGTTCTTC,CASRGTGVHEQFF
TRBJ2-7,TRBV28,-,TRBD2,TGTGCCAGCAGTTCCCCCCGGGAAGGGGAGGGCTACGAGCAGTACTTC,CASSSPREGEGYEQYF
TRBJ1-1,TRBV29-1,-,-,TGCAGCGTTGAGGGTTTAGGACAAACCACTGAAGCTTTCTTT,CSVEGLGQTTEAFF
TRBJ1-4,TRBV6-6,-,TRBD1,TGTGCCAGCACCGGGACAGTTGAAAAACTGTTTTTT,CASTGTVEKLFF
TRBJ2-1,TRBV6-2/TRBV6-3,few,-,TGTGCCAGCAGCTTTTTGAGAGGGTACAATGAGCAGTTCTTC,CASSFLRGYNEQFF
TRBJ2-7,TRBV12-3/TRBV12-4,-,-,TGTGCCAGCTCCTGGAACAGGGGGGGCGAGCAGTACTTC,CASSWNRGGEQYF
TRBJ2-1,TRBV12-3/TRBV12-4,once,TRBD2,TGTGCCAGCAATCCGCCGGGGGGGGAGCAGTTCTTC,CASNPPGGEQFF
TRBJ2-1,TRBV4-3,few,-,TGCGCCAGCAGCCCCCAGGCAGGGGTTTTTAATGAGCAGTTCTTC,CASSPQAGVFNEQFF
TRBJ2-1,TRBV10-3,-,TRBD1,TGTGCCATCAGTGAGTCGTCACAGGGGGCACGGAATGAGCAGTTCTTC,CAISESSQGARNEQFF